This TCR beta chain comes out of a study of cytomegalovirus exposure and HLA in healthy donors. Findings and caveats of the study: Across donors, most TCRs were seen rarely, yet some public ones were widespread. Highly shared sequence variants in one cluster were likely a sequencing artifact. Immune exposure information available was restricted to CMV serostatus.

Notes on this clone: The antigen is not known.

Researchers ran the PCR with 60 Vbeta and 13 Jbeta primers. Profiled with immunoSEQ multiplex PCR; TCRdb holds only in-frame clones, not every one. The data contain under 90,000 clones, roughly 80% of them singletons. Germline V gene lookup returns CDR1 SGHNT and CDR2 YYREEE (reference sequence). V lost 4 bases and J lost 4, with 15 bases in between. The CDR3 has 16 residues. The sequencing input was PBMCs. The sequence derives from a man in his forties or fifties in good health and CMV-seronegative. This chain uses TRBV5-4 with TRBJ2-6; the D gene is possibly TRBD1 (5 bases). The CDR3 loop reads CASSLVGAQGANVLTF. The CDR3 DNA follows: TGTGCCAGCAGCCTCGTTGGGGCGCAAGGGGCCAACGTCCTGACTTTC.